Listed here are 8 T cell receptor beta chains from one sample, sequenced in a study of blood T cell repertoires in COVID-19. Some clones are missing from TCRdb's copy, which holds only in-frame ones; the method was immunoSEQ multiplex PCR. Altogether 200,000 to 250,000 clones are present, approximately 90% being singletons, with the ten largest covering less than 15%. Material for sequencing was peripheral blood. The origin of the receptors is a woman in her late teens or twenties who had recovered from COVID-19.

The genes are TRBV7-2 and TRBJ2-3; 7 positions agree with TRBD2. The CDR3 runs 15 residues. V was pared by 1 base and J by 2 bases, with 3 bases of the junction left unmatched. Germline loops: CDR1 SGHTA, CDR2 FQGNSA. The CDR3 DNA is TGTGCCAGCAGCTTAGGAGCGGGATTCACAGATACGCAGTATTTT. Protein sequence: CASSLGAGFTDTQYF.

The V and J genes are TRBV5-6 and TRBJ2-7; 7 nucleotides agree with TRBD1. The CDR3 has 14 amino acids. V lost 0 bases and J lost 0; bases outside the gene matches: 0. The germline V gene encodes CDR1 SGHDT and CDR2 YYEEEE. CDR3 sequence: CASSLGQGSYEQYF. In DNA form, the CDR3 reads TGTGCCAGCAGCTTGGGACAGGGCTCCTACGAGCAGTACTTC.

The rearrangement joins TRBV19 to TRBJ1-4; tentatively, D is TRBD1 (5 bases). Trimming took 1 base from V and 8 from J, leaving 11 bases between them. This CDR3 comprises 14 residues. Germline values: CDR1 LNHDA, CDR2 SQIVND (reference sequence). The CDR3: CASSIGQGSEKLFF. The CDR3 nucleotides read TGTGCCAGTAGTATAGGTCAGGGTTCGGAAAAACTGTTTTTT.

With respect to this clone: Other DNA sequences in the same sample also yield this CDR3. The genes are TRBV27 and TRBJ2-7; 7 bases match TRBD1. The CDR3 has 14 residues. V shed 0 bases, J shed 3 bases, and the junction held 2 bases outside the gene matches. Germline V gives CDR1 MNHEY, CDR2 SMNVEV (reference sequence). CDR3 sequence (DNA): TGTGCCAGCAGTTTATCTGCAGGGGGCTACGAGCAGTACTTC. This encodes CASSLSAGGYEQYF.

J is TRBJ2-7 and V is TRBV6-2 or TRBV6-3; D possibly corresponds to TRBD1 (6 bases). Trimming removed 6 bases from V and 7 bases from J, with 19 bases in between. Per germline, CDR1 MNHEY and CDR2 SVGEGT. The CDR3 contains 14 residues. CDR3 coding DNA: TGTGCCAGCAGCGTCCACGTGGTAGGGGGTGAGCAGTACTTC. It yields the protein CASSVHVVGGEQYF.

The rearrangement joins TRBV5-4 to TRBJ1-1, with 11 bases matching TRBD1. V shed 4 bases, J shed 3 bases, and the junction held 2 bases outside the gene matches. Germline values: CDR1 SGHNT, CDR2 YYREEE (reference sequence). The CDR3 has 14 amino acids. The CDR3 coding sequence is TGTGCCAGCAGCGGGGACAGGGGGTACACTGAAGCTTTCTTT. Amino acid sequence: CASSGDRGYTEAFF.

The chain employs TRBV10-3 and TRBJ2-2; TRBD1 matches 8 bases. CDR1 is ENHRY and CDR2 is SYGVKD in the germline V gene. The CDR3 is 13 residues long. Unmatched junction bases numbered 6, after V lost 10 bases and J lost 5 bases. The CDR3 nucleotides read TGTGCCACAGGGGGCGAAAAGACCGGGGAGCTGTTTTTT. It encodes CATGGEKTGELFF.

The CDR3 loop is CASSFLTSGSNNEQFF. For the CDR3, the DNA is TGTGCCAGCAGCTTTCTGACTAGCGGGAGCAATAATGAGCAGTTCTTC. The V gene is TRBV7-2, the J gene TRBJ2-1, with 12 nucleotides matching TRBD2. CDR3 length equals 16 residues. The V gene end was trimmed by 3 bases and the J gene end by 7 bases; junction bases not matched to a gene: 7. Germline V CDR1 and CDR2: SGHTA, FQGNSA.